The text below deals with one T cell receptor (beta chain). Its antigen remains unknown. Germline CDR1 is SNHLY and CDR2 is FYNNEI. V gave up 5 bases and J gave up 5 bases, with 6 bases separating them. The CDR3 is made up of 12 amino acids. This record belongs to a study of vaccination and CD4 T cells after COVID-19. Across the whole study: Cultures serving as controls received a peptide pool (CEFX or HIV-1 Nef) or no peptide.

Treatment meaning: approximately nine-day PBMC culture with coronavirus spike peptide pools or control peptides (ViraFEST assay). CD4+ T cells that had been cultured provided DNA sequenced with the Oncomine TCR Beta short-read assay. TCRdb reprocessed the PCR reads with MiXCR, giving one entry per CDR3 protein. The sample records about 13,000 distinct CDR3 sequences, more than 45% being singletons. The TCR sequence derives from a human donor who had recovered from COVID-19. The sample comprised CD4+ T cells from blood, cultured in vitro. The chain couples TRBV2 to TRBJ2-2; D not resolved. The DNA for the CDR3 is TGTGCCAGCAGTATATGGACCGGGGAGCTGTTTTTT. It translates to CASSIWTGELFF.